The source of this T cell receptor (beta chain) is a study of chemoradiotherapy in HPV16-positive cancers. Study-wide background: Functional T-cell assays on a couple of HPV16-positive patients' cells defined candidate HPV-specific clones and common TCR motifs. Broader study findings: Only two HPV16-positive patients supplied the functional HPV-specificity definition. Non-HPV-specific T cells did not expand in tumors during treatment, whereas candidate HPV-specific clones and E7-related motifs did.

Samples were taken several times over chemoradiotherapy. Using immunoSEQ multiplex PCR, the repertoire was profiled, and TCRdb retains in-frame clones only, with some absent. The top ten clones hold around 7.6% of a sample with about 16,000 clones, about 73% of them seen once. As regards this clone: Its antigen remains unknown.

Looked up from germline, CDR1 is SEHNR and CDR2 is FQNEAQ (reference sequence). This CDR3 region has 15 residues. The V end was cut by 4 bases, the J end by 4 bases, with 16 bases between. This specimen consisted of tumor tissue, obtained from a patient who underwent chemoradiotherapy. The sequence was obtained from a human donor with HPV-associated anogenital cancer. The chain links TRBV7-9 to TRBJ2-5, with D maybe TRBD1 (7 bases). For the CDR3, the DNA is TGTGCCAGCAGCTCCCACCAGGGGGGACGAGAGACCCAGTACTTC. Amino acid sequence: CASSSHQGGRETQYF. The entire variable domain, with the rest obtained from reference TRBV7-9 and TRBJ2-5, is as follows: DTGVSQNPRHKITKRGQNVTFRCDPISEHNRLYWYRQTLGQGPEFLTYFQNEAQLEKSRLLSDRFSAERPKGSFSTLEIQRTEQGDSAMYLCASSSHQGGRETQYFGPGTRLLVL.